The sequence of this T cell receptor beta chain was determined in a study of blood T cell repertoires in COVID-19. Study at large: COVID-19 samples from acute and convalescent phases originated in the United States, Italy and Spain.

The CDR3 extends over 15 amino acids. Trimming took off 4 bases at V and 4 bases at J, with 17 bases between the two ends. Germline V gene lookup returns CDR1 SGHDT and CDR2 YYEEEE. Seattle patient enrollment occurred during active infection, with longitudinal follow-up thereafter. Source study methods: Reference gene primer amplification gave nucleated cell count estimates. The assay was immunoSEQ multiplex PCR, and TCRdb's table has in-frame clones only and misses some. V and J calls and clone size are given by that table; D and trimming were obtained from the DNA. The sample has around 180,000 clones, roughly 79% seen once.

The receptor's source is an elderly woman with COVID-19, enrolled during active disease. Material for sequencing was peripheral blood. The chain joins TRBV5-6 to TRBJ1-2; the D gene is possibly TRBD1 (6 bases). The CDR3 DNA is TGTGCCAGCAGCAGGGGGTCCTCAGGGTTCTATGGCTACACCTTC. Its translation: CASSRGSSGFYGYTF.